These 30 T cell receptor beta chains were all obtained from the same sample, sequenced in a study of blood T cell repertoires in COVID-19. The data were produced by immunoSEQ multiplex PCR, yet TCRdb's version contains in-frame clones alone and is incomplete. The table shows roughly 230,000 clones, with about nine tenths occurring only once. The sequencing sample was made of peripheral blood. Source of these receptors: a man aged 25-45 years with COVID-19, enrolled during active disease.

The rearrangement joins TRBV3-1 (or the pseudogene TRBV3-2) to TRBJ1-4, with 9 bases identical to TRBD1. Trimming at V came to 4 bases and at J to 6 bases, leaving 9 bases not matched to a gene. Germline CDR1 reads LGHDT; CDR2 reads YNNKEL (reference sequence). The CDR3 loop spans 16 amino acids. DNA of the CDR3: TGTGCCAGCAGCCGACCAAGGACAGGGGAGGATGAAAAACTGTTTTTT. The encoded protein is CASSRPRTGEDEKLFF.

This chain uses TRBV29-1 with TRBJ1-2, with 10 nucleotides matching TRBD1. This CDR3 spans 14 amino acids. With V trimmed by 6 bases and J by 4 bases, 8 bases remained unmatched. CDR1 and CDR2 (germline): SQVTM, ANQGSEA. As DNA, the CDR3 is TGCAGCGTGGATCCGGGACAGGGGAGCTATGGCTACACCTTC. It yields the protein CSVDPGQGSYGYTF. Filled out from reference TRBV29-1 and TRBJ1-2, the complete variable domain reads SAVISQKPSRDICQRGTSLTIQCQVDSQVTMMFWYRQQPGQSLTLIATANQGSEATYESGFVIDKFPISRPNLTFSTLTVSNMSPEDSSIYLCSVDPGQGSYGYTFGSGTRLTVV.

This clone showed up just once. The chain links TRBV5-1 to TRBJ1-2; TRBD1 matches 8 bases. Germline-derived CDR1 and CDR2 are SGHRS and YFSETQ. The V gene end was trimmed by 3 bases and the J gene end by 10 bases; junction bases not matched to a gene: 8. The CDR3 sequence is 13 residues long. This CDR3 reads CASSSELQGAYTF. The CDR3 nucleotides are TGCGCCAGCAGCTCCGAACTTCAGGGGGCCTACACCTTC.

The chain recombines TRBV5-1 with TRBJ2-2; a weak D match, TRBD1 (5 bases). V lost 0 bases to trimming and J lost 1 base, with 13 bases between them. CDR1 and CDR2 from the germline V gene are SGHRS and YFSETQ. This CDR3 has 17 amino acids. DNA of the CDR3: TGCGCCAGCAGCTTGGGTCTTGCTAGGGGGAACACCGGGGAGCTGTTTTTT. It encodes CASSLGLARGNTGELFF.

This chain joins TRBV28 and TRBJ1-2; D is perhaps TRBD1 (6 bases). The germline V gene has CDR1 MDHEN and CDR2 SYDVKM. Trimming removed 6 bases at V and 2 bases at J, with 16 bases between. This CDR3 region has 15 residues. DNA of the CDR3: TGTGCCAGCAGCCCTCTACTAACAGGGAACTATGGCTACACCTTC. Translating it yields CASSPLLTGNYGYTF.

CDR3 nucleotide sequence: TGTGCCAGCGGAGGGGAGCGGGGGCCTAGCACAGATACGCAGTATTTT. It translates to CASGGERGPSTDTQYF. The V gene is TRBV2, the J gene TRBJ2-3; TRBD2 matches 8 bases. Trimming took 8 bases from V and 0 from J; bases not matched to a gene: 10. The CDR3 loop spans 16 amino acids. Per the germline V gene, CDR1 is SNHLY and CDR2 is FYNNEI.

V is TRBV29-1 and J is TRBJ2-2; 9 bases line up with TRBD1. Germline V gene sequence: CDR1 SQVTM, CDR2 ANQGSEA. V shed 0 bases and J 5 bases; nucleotides not matched to a gene: 10. This CDR3 is 17 amino acids long. CDR3 protein: CSVEERWDRAGTGELFF. The CDR3 region has the DNA TGCAGCGTTGAAGAACGATGGGACAGGGCGGGGACCGGGGAGCTGTTTTTT.

This clone has only one observation. The chain employs TRBV9 and TRBJ1-5; 7 positions agree with TRBD1. CDR1 is SGDLS and CDR2 is YYNGEE in the germline V gene. This CDR3 has 14 residues. Trimming took 3 bases from V and 4 from J; bases not matched to a gene: 4. CDR3 in amino acids: CASSDGTANQPQHF. In DNA, the CDR3 is TGTGCCAGCAGCGACGGGACAGCAAATCAGCCCCAGCATTTT.

The V gene is TRBV6-6, the J gene TRBJ1-5; TRBD1 matches 8 bases. The junction had 5 bases not matched to a gene; V was cut back by 6 bases and J by 4 bases. This CDR3 comprises 14 residues. CDR1 is MNHNY, CDR2 SVGAGI, per germline (reference sequence). The CDR3 DNA reads TGTGCCAGCAGCCGACAGGGGAGAAATCAGCCCCAGCATTTT. Its translation is CASSRQGRNQPQHF.

The rearrangement joins TRBV29-1 to TRBJ2-3; TRBD1 aligns across 9 bases. Trimming removed 4 bases from V and 3 bases from J; junction bases left unmatched: 8. This CDR3 comprises 15 residues. From germline, CDR1 is SQVTM and CDR2 ANQGSEA. CDR3 DNA: TGCAGCGTTGTCTTGGGACAGGGAAAGACAGATACGCAGTATTTT. It encodes CSVVLGQGKTDTQYF.

V gene TRBV5-1 combines with J gene TRBJ2-7; TRBD1 matches at 9 bases. The CDR3 runs 15 residues. CDR1 SGHRS and CDR2 YFSETQ come from the germline V gene. V gave up 0 bases and J gave up 2 bases; unmatched junction bases: 3. The CDR3 nucleotides read TGCGCCAGCAGCTTGGGGGACAGGGTGGCCTACGAGCAGTACTTC. It is translated as CASSLGDRVAYEQYF.

The chain is built from TRBV29-1 and TRBJ1-3; D call uncertain. Germline V gives CDR1 SQVTM, CDR2 ANQGSEA. This CDR3 contains 13 residues. Trimming pared 7 bases from V and 1 base from J, leaving 11 bases between. As DNA, the CDR3 is TGCAGCGCCCTGACTCAGTCTGGAAACACCATATATTTT. Translation: CSALTQSGNTIYF.

This clone was seen a few times. This sequence joins TRBV29-1 and TRBJ1-3, with 7 bases identical to TRBD1. CDR3 size: 15 residues. Germline lookup yields CDR1 SQVTM and CDR2 ANQGSEA. V lost 4 bases, J lost 0 bases, and 6 bases stayed unmatched. CDR3 DNA sequence: TGCAGCGTTGGTTGGACAGGCCCCTCTGGAAACACCATATATTTT. It translates to CSVGWTGPSGNTIYF. The whole variable domain, filled in from reference TRBV29-1 and TRBJ1-3, reads SAVISQKPSRDICQRGTSLTIQCQVDSQVTMMFWYRQQPGQSLTLIATANQGSEATYESGFVIDKFPISRPNLTFSTLTVSNMSPEDSSIYLCSVGWTGPSGNTIYFGEGSWLTVV.

V usage is TRBV3-1 (or the pseudogene TRBV3-2) and J usage is TRBJ2-5; a weak D match, TRBD2 (5 bases). There are 13 residues in the CDR3. Germline values: CDR1 LGHDT, CDR2 YNNKEL (reference sequence). Trimming cost V 4 bases and J 1 base, with 7 bases left between them. CDR3 sequence: CASSRTSQETQYF. Here the CDR3 DNA reads TGTGCCAGCAGCCGTACTAGCCAAGAGACCCAGTACTTC.

The V and J genes are TRBV5-4 and TRBJ1-2; TRBD1 might be the D (5 bases). V lost 3 bases, J lost 3 bases, and 12 bases lay in between. Germline-derived CDR1 and CDR2 are SGHNT and YYREEE (reference sequence). This CDR3 is built from 14 residues. The CDR3 is CASSYGAGDYGYTF. Written as DNA, the CDR3 is TGTGCCAGCAGCTATGGGGCTGGGGACTATGGCTACACCTTC.

V and J are TRBV19 and TRBJ2-1, with 9 positions matching TRBD1. CDR1 LNHDA and CDR2 SQIVND come from the germline V gene (reference sequence). CDR3 length equals 16 residues. V lost 5 bases, J lost 1 base, and 6 bases stayed unmatched. The CDR3 nucleotides read TGTGCCAGTAGTCCGCGGACAGGGGTTTCCTACAATGAGCAGTTCTTC. It specifies CASSPRTGVSYNEQFF.

The chain carries TRBV19 and TRBJ1-6; TRBD1 matches at 8 bases. The CDR3 runs 15 residues. With 3 bases clipped from V and 6 bases from J, the junction kept 4 bases outside the gene matches. Germline CDR1 reads LNHDA; CDR2 reads SQIVND (reference sequence). CDR3 bases: TGTGCCAGTAGTATTACGGGACAGGTTAATTCACCCCTCCACTTT. It is translated as CASSITGQVNSPLHF.

This chain connects TRBV27 to TRBJ1-6, with 7 bases identical to TRBD1. The junction had 7 bases not matched to a gene; V was cut back by 6 bases and J by 5 bases. The CDR3 contains 15 residues. Germline V gene data show CDR1 as MNHEY and CDR2 as SMNVEV (reference sequence). CDR3 DNA: TGTGCCAGCAGGCCGACAGGGTCCAATAATTCACCCCTCCACTTT. Translating it yields CASRPTGSNNSPLHF.

The chain uses TRBV19 and TRBJ1-5; D possibly corresponds to TRBD1 (5 bases). The V gene lost 10 bases and the J gene lost 2 bases, with 15 bases spanning the gap. The germline V gene has CDR1 LNHDA and CDR2 SQIVND (reference sequence). The CDR3 loop spans 14 amino acids. CDR3 DNA: TGTGCCACCCAAAAAGGAGGGGGCAATCAGCCCCAGCATTTT. Its translation is CATQKGGGNQPQHF.

The CDR3: CASSYDGGPYGYTF. The CDR3 bases are TGTGCCAGCAGTTACGATGGAGGGCCCTATGGCTACACCTTC. This chain links TRBV6-2 or TRBV6-3 with TRBJ1-2; no clear D gene. There are 14 residues in the CDR3. CDR1 and CDR2 (germline): MNHEY, SVGEGT. The V end lost 2 bases, the J end lost 4 bases, and 11 bases lay between the germline ends.

This clone was recorded only once. V usage is TRBV12-3 or TRBV12-4 and J usage is TRBJ1-1; TRBD1 agrees at 8 bases. J was trimmed by 5 bases and V by 7 bases; bases with no gene match: 6. The CDR3 is made up of 13 amino acids. The DNA of the CDR3 is TGTGCCAGCACCTTGACAGGGGTGACTGAAGCTTTCTTT. This sequence encodes CASTLTGVTEAFF.

V usage is TRBV5-4 and J usage is TRBJ1-2; the D is unclear. Germline-derived CDR1 and CDR2 are SGHNT and YYREEE (reference sequence). The CDR3 is 14 residues long. The germline V and J ends were trimmed by 0 bases and 4 bases, with 10 bases remaining between them. CDR3 bases: TGTGCCAGCAGCTTGGGCGTAAACCCCTATGGCTACACCTTC. Protein product: CASSLGVNPYGYTF.

This chain uses TRBV25-1 with TRBJ1-1, with 9 nucleotides matching TRBD1. V lost 5 bases and J lost 5; bases outside the gene matches: 12. This CDR3 has 16 amino acids. Per the germline V gene, CDR1 is MGHDK and CDR2 is SYGVNS. The DNA of the CDR3 is TGTGCCAGCAGTCCCGCGACAGGGGGGTCGAATACTGAAGCTTTCTTT. It yields the protein CASSPATGGSNTEAFF.

This rearrangement joins TRBV30 to TRBJ2-1; the D is unclear. Germline assignment: CDR1 GTSNPN and CDR2 SVGIG (reference sequence). Deletions cut 3 bases from V and 2 bases from J, with 17 bases between. The CDR3 extends over 16 amino acids. DNA for the CDR3: TGTGCCTGGAGCTTTCTCCCCTACTTAACCTACAATGAGCAGTTCTTC. Translating it yields CAWSFLPYLTYNEQFF.

This chain uses TRBV11-2 with TRBJ2-5; 14 positions match TRBD2. CDR1 SGHAT and CDR2 FQNNGV come from the germline V gene. V was pared by 2 bases and J by 2 bases, with 4 bases of the junction left unmatched. The CDR3 has 17 amino acids. This CDR3 is CASSLWGTSGGQETQYF. In DNA, the CDR3 is TGTGCCAGCAGCTTATGGGGGACTAGCGGGGGTCAAGAGACCCAGTACTTC.

V usage is TRBV3-1 (or the pseudogene TRBV3-2) and J usage is TRBJ1-1; 8 bases agree with TRBD1. This CDR3 has 14 residues. V was pared by 5 bases and J by 4 bases, with 6 bases of the junction left unmatched. Per the germline V gene, CDR1 is LGHDT and CDR2 is YNNKEL (reference sequence). Written as DNA, the CDR3 is TGTGCCAGCAGCTGGCGGACAGGGAGCACTGAAGCTTTCTTT. It encodes CASSWRTGSTEAFF.

The chain employs TRBV19 and TRBJ1-5; 7 positions match TRBD1. V lost 5 bases, J lost 0 bases, and 4 bases stayed unmatched. In germline, CDR1 is LNHDA, CDR2 SQIVND (reference sequence). The CDR3 is 15 residues long. The CDR3 DNA reads TGTGCCAGTAGTCCCCGGACAGGTAGCAATCAGCCCCAGCATTTT. Its protein product is CASSPRTGSNQPQHF.

V and J are TRBV4-1 and TRBJ2-3, with TRBD2 matching over 9 bases. Trimming removed 4 bases from V and 4 bases from J; junction bases left unmatched: 9. Per the germline V gene, CDR1 is MGHRA and CDR2 is YSYEKL. This CDR3 is 16 amino acids long. The CDR3 nucleotides read TGCGCCAGCAGCCCACTCCCTAGCGGGGTCCCAGATACGCAGTATTTT. As protein: CASSPLPSGVPDTQYF.

In its sample, this clone was seen once. The rearrangement links TRBV19 to TRBJ1-4; D is possibly TRBD1 (6 bases). The CDR3 loop spans 13 amino acids. Trimming took 4 bases from V and 8 from J, leaving 11 bases between them. Germline V lookup: CDR1 LNHDA, CDR2 SQIVND (reference sequence). CDR3 sequence: CASSRGQWEKLFF. The CDR3 coding sequence is TGTGCCAGTAGTAGGGGGCAGTGGGAAAAACTGTTTTTT.

The chain joins TRBV6-5 to TRBJ2-7; 7 bases align to TRBD2. This CDR3 region has 14 residues. Looked up from germline, CDR1 is MNHEY and CDR2 is SVGAGI. J was trimmed by 5 bases and V by 2 bases; bases with no gene match: 6. CDR3 protein: CASSYEREGHEQYF. CDR3 in DNA: TGTGCCAGCAGTTACGAGAGGGAGGGCCACGAGCAGTACTTC.